A selection of T cell receptor beta chains follows, all from one sample in a study of blood T cell repertoires in COVID-19. Assay: immunoSEQ multiplex PCR; the TCRdb copy retains only in-frame clones and omits some. This table has approximately 200,000 clones, around 89% appearing once. The sample was peripheral blood. These receptor sequences come from a woman in her 30s with acute or convalescent COVID-19. The CDR3 runs from the conserved cysteine through the conserved F or W. A D gene is named only where the DNA matches it firmly. The size of a clone is reported for some rows only, either as once, few or many, or as a class for expanded clones.

J | size | length | V | D | DNA | CDR3
TRBJ2-1 | NA | 13 | TRBV7-2 | NA | TGTGCATCGCGCCGGGACTGGGGCAATGAGCAGTTCTTC | CASRRDWGNEQFF
TRBJ2-5 | few | 13 | TRBV7-9 | TRBD1 | TGTGCCAGCCGGACAGGCGACCAAGAGACCCAGTACTTC | CASRTGDQETQYF
TRBJ2-7 | once | 13 | TRBV10-2 | NA | TGCGCCAGCTGGAGCGGAACCTCCTACGAGCAGTACTTC | CASWSGTSYEQYF
TRBJ1-2 | NA | 12 | TRBV30 | TRBD1 | TGTGCCTCTCGGACAGGGAGCTATGGCTACACCTTC | CASRTGSYGYTF
TRBJ2-7 | NA | 14 | TRBV9 | NA | TGTGCCAGCAGCGTAGCGGGAGTTGGCTACGAGCAGTACTTC | CASSVAGVGYEQYF
TRBJ1-1 | NA | 13 | TRBV12-3/TRBV12-4 | TRBD1 | TGTGCCAGCAGGTCGACAGGGGGATTTTTGGCTTTCTTT | CASRSTGGFLAFF
TRBJ1-5 | once | 14 | TRBV6-5 | NA | TGTGCCAGCAAGACAGGAGTAAGTAATCAGCCCCAGCATTTT | CASKTGVSNQPQHF
TRBJ2-5 | NA | 15 | TRBV5-1 | TRBD1 | TGCGCCAGCAGGAAGGGGACAGCCGCCGACGGGACCCAGTACTTC | CASRKGTAADGTQYF
TRBJ2-5 | NA | 12 | TRBV29-1 | NA | TGCAGCGTTGGTTCCCCTAGAGAGACCCAGTACTTC | CSVGSPRETQYF
TRBJ2-7 | NA | 13 | TRBV6-5 | TRBD1 | TGTGCCAGCAGTTACGGGGACAGAAGCGAGCAGTACTTC | CASSYGDRSEQYF
TRBJ1-6 | NA | 15 | TRBV18 | NA | TGTGCCAGCTCACCCTCGGGGAGAGATAATTCACCCCTCCACTTT | CASSPSGRDNSPLHF
TRBJ2-1 | NA | 16 | TRBV7-9 | TRBD2 | TGTGCCAGCAGCTTATTGGGGTCTAGCGGTTACAATGAGCAGTTCTTC | CASSLLGSSGYNEQFF
TRBJ1-2 | NA | 15 | TRBV6-5 | TRBD1 | TGTGCCAGCAGTACCTCAGGGGGCGCAAGCTATGGCTACACCTTC | CASSTSGGASYGYTF
TRBJ2-3 | NA | 14 | TRBV4-2 | NA | TGTGCCAGCAGCCAAGGTCTAGCTGGAGATACGCAGTATTTT | CASSQGLAGDTQYF
TRBJ2-1 | NA | 16 | TRBV24-1 | TRBD2 | TGTGCCACCAGTGACTCCCTAGCGGGAGCTTACAATGAGCAGTTCTTC | CATSDSLAGAYNEQFF
TRBJ2-1 | NA | 14 | TRBV29-1 | NA | TGCAGCGTTGAAGGGCAGGGGTTCGCCAATGAGCAGTTCTTC | CSVEGQGFANEQFF
TRBJ2-1 | NA | 13 | TRBV7-2 | NA | TGTGCCAGCAACTCAGGCTCCTACAATGAGCAGTTCTTC | CASNSGSYNEQFF
TRBJ2-2 | NA | 15 | TRBV2 | TRBD2 | TGTGCCAGCACAGAGGGACTAGCGGGAACCGGGGAGCTGTTTTTT | CASTEGLAGTGELFF
TRBJ2-2 | NA | 17 | TRBV5-1 | TRBD2 | TGCGCCAGCAGCTTGGTTCCGGGACTAGCGGGATCCGGGGAGCTGTTTTTT | CASSLVPGLAGSGELFF
TRBJ2-1 | NA | 15 | TRBV7-2 | NA | TGTGCCAGCAGCTGGGGGCAGAGCTCCTACAATGAGCAGTTCTTC | CASSWGQSSYNEQFF
TRBJ1-1 | NA | 13 | TRBV4-2 | NA | TGTGCCAGCAGCCAAGAGGGGAACAGGAAAGCTTTCTTT | CASSQEGNRKAFF
TRBJ2-7 | NA | 15 | TRBV11-2 | TRBD2 | TGTGCCAGCAGCTTAGATCATACGGGAGGTAGAGAGCAGTACTTC | CASSLDHTGGREQYF
TRBJ2-1 | NA | 15 | TRBV20-1 | TRBD2 | TGCAGTGCTACTGAAAGGGCGGGAGAGGCGAATGAGCAGTTCTTC | CSATERAGEANEQFF
TRBJ1-4 | NA | 15 | TRBV2 | NA | TGTGCCAGCAGTGAAGAGAGAGCGTTTAATGAAAAACTGTTTTTT | CASSEERAFNEKLFF
TRBJ2-2 | NA | 15 | TRBV6-1 | NA | TGTGCCAGCAGTGAAAGGGCGGGGTTGACCGGGGAGCTGTTTTTT | CASSERAGLTGELFF
TRBJ2-1 | once | 13 | TRBV13 | TRBD2 | TGTGCCAGCAGCTCTAGCGGGTACAATGAGCAGTTCTTC | CASSSSGYNEQFF
TRBJ2-1 | NA | 13 | TRBV9 | TRBD2 | TGTGCCAGCAGGACTAGCGGGAGTGGTGAGCAGTTCTTC | CASRTSGSGEQFF
TRBJ2-7 | NA | 13 | TRBV27 | NA | TGTGCCAGCAGTTGCCGGGAGCTCTACGAGCAGTACTTC | CASSCRELYEQYF
TRBJ1-1 | few | 12 | TRBV12-3/TRBV12-4 | NA | TGTGCCAGCAGCCCAGCCAATCGCGGGGCTTTCTTT | CASSPANRGAFF